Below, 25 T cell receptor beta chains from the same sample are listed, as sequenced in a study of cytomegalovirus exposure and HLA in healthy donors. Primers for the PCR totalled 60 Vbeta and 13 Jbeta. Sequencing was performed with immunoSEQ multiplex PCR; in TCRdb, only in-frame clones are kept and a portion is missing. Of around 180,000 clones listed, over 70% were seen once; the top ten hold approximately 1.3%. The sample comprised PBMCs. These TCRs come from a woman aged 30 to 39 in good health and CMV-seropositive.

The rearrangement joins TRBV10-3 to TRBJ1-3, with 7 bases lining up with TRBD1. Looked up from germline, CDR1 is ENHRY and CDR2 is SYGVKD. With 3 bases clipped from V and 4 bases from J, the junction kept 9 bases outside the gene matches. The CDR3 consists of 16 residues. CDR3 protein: CAISDPTGNGGNTIYF. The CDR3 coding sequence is TGTGCCATCAGTGACCCGACAGGGAACGGGGGAAACACCATATATTTT.

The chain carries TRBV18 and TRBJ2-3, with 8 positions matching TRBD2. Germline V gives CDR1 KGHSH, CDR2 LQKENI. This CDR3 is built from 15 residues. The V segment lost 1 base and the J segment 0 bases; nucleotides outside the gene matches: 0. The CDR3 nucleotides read TGTGCCAGCTCACCACTAGCGGGAAGCACAGATACGCAGTATTTT. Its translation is CASSPLAGSTDTQYF.

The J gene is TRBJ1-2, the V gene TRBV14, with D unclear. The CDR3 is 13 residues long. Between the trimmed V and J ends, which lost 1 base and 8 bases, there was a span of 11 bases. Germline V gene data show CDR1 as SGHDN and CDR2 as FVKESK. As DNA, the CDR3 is TGTGCCAGCAGCCAAGTCGGTAGAGGGGGCTACACCTTC. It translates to CASSQVGRGGYTF.

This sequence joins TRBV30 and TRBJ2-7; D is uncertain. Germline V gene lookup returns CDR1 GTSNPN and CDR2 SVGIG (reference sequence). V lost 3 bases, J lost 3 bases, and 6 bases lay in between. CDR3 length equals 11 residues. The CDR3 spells CAWRRSYEQYF. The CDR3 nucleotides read TGTGCCTGGAGGCGTAGCTACGAGCAGTACTTC.

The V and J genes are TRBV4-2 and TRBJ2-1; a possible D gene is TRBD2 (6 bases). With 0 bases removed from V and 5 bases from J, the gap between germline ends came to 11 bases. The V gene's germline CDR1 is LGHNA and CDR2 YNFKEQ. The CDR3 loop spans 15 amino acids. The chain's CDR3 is CASSQERTTHNEQFF. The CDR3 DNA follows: TGTGCCAGCAGCCAAGAACGGACTACGCACAATGAGCAGTTCTTC.

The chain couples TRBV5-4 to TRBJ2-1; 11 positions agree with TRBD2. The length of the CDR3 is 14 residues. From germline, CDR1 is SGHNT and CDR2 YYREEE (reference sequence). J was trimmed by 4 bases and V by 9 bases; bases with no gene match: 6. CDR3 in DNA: TGTGCCATCAAGGGGACTAGCGGATACAATGAGCAGTTCTTC. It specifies CAIKGTSGYNEQFF.

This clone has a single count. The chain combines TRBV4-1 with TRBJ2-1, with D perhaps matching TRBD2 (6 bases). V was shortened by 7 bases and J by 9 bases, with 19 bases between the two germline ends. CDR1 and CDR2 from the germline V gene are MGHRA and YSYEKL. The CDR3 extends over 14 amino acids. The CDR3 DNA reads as TGCGCCAGCACATCATTTTGGAGGGACGCTGAGCAGTTCTTC. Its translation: CASTSFWRDAEQFF.

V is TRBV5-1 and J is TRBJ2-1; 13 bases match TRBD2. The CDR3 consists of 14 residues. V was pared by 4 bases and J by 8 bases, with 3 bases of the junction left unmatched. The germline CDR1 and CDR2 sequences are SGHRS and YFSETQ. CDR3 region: CASSAGLAGDEQFF. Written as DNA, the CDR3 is TGCGCCAGCAGCGCCGGACTAGCGGGGGATGAGCAGTTCTTC. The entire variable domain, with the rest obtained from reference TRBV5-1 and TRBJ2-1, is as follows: KAGVTQTPRYLIKTRGQQVTLSCSPISGHRSVSWYQQTPGQGLQFLFEYFSETQRNKGNFPGRFSGRQFSNSRSEMNVSTLELGDSALYLCASSAGLAGDEQFFGPGTRLTVL.

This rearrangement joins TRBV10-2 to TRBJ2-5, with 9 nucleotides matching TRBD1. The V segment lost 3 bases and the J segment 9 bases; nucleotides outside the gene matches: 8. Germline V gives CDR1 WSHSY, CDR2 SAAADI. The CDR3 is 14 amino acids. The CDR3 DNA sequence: TGCGCCAGCAGTGAACAGGGGGCTCGGGGGGCCCAGTACTTC. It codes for CASSEQGARGAQYF.

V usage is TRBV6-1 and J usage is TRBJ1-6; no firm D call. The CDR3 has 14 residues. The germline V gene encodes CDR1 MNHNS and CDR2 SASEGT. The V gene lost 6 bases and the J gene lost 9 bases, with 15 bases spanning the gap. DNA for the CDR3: TGTGCCAGCAGCCCCGAGGAACTCGGTTCACCCCTCCACTTT. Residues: CASSPEELGSPLHF.

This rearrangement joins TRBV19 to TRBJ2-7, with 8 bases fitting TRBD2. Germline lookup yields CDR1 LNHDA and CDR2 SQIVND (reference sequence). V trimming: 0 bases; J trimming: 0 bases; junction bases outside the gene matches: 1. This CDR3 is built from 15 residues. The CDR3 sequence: CASSIDAGGSYEQYF. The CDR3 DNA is TGTGCCAGTAGTATAGATGCGGGGGGCTCCTACGAGCAGTACTTC.

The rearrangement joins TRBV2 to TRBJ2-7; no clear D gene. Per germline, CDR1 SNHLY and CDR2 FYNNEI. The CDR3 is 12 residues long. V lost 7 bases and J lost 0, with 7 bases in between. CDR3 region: CASTSVSYEQYF. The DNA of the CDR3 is TGTGCCAGCACTTCGGTCTCCTACGAGCAGTACTTC.

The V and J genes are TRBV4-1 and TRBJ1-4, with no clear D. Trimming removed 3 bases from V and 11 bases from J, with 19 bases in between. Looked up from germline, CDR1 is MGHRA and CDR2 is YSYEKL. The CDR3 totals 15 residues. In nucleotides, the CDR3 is TGCGCCAGCAGCCACCCGGCAGGCCCGGTGTGGAAACTGTTTTTT. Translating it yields CASSHPAGPVWKLFF.

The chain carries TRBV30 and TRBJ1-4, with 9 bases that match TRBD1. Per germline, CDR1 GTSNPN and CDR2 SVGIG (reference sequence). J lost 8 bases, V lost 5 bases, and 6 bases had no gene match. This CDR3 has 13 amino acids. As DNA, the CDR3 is TGTGCCTGGTGGGGACAGGGTAACGAAAAACTGTTTTTT. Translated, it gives CAWWGQGNEKLFF. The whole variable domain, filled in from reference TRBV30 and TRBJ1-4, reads SQTIHQWPATLVQPVGSPLSLECTVEGTSNPNLYWYRQAAGRGLQLLFYSVGIGQISSEVPQNLSASRPQDRQFILSSKKLLLSDSGFYLCAWWGQGNEKLFFGSGTQLSVL.

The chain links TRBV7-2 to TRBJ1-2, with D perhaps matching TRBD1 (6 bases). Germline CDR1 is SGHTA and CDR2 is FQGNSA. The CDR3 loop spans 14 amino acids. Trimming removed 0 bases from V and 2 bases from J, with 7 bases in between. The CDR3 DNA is TGTGCCAGCAGCTTAGCACAGGGAAACTATGGCTACACCTTC. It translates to CASSLAQGNYGYTF.

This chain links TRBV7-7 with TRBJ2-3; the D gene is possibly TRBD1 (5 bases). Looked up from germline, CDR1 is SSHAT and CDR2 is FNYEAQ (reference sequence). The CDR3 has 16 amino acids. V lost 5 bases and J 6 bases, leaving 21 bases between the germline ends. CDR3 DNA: TGTGCCAGCAGCCCGAGTCCCCGTCAGGGAATGGATACGCAGTATTTT. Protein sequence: CASSPSPRQGMDTQYF. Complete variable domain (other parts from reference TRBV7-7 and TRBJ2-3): GAGVSQSPRYKVTKRGQDVTLRCDPISSHATLYWYQQALGQGPEFLTYFNYEAQPDKSGLPSDRFSAERPEGSISTLTIQRTEQRDSAMYRCASSPSPRQGMDTQYFGPGTRLTVL.

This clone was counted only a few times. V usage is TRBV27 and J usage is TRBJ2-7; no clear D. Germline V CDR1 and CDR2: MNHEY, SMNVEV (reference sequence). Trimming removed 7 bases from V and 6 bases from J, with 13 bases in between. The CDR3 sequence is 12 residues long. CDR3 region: CASTLEDSEQYF. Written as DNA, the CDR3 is TGTGCCAGCACCCTTGAAGATAGCGAGCAGTACTTC.

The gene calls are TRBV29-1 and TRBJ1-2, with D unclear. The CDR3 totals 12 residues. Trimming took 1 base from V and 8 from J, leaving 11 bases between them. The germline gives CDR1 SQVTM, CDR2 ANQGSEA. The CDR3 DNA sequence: TGCAGCGTTGAAGGTAGGGCGGGCGGCTACACCTTC. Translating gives CSVEGRAGGYTF.

Written as DNA, the CDR3 is TGTGCCAGCAGCTTTACACGACGGACTAGCGGGAGCTCCTACGAGCAGTACTTC. Translated: CASSFTRRTSGSSYEQYF. The V gene is TRBV11-1, the J gene TRBJ2-7; 13 bases fit TRBD2. The CDR3 consists of 18 residues. In germline, CDR1 is SGHAT, CDR2 FQDESV (reference sequence). Losses at the gene ends were 3 bases for V and 0 bases for J; bases not matched to a gene: 8. The full variable domain, rest sourced from reference TRBV11-1 and TRBJ2-7, is EAEVAQSPRYKITEKSQAVAFWCDPISGHATLYWYRQILGQGPELLVQFQDESVVDDSQLPKDRFSAERLKGVDSTLKIQPAELGDSAMYLCASSFTRRTSGSSYEQYFGPGTRLTVT.

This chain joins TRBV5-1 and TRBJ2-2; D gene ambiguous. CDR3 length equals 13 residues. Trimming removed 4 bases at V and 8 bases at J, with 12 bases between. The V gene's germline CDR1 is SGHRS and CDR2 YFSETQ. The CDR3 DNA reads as TGCGCCAGCAGCCGACGGGTTTTGGGGGAGCTGTTTTTT. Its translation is CASSRRVLGELFF.

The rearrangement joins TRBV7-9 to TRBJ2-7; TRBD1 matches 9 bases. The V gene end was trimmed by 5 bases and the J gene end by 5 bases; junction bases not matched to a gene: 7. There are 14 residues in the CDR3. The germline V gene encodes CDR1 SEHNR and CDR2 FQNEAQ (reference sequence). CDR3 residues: CASSPGQGINEQYF. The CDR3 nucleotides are TGTGCCAGCAGCCCCGGACAGGGGATCAACGAGCAGTACTTC.

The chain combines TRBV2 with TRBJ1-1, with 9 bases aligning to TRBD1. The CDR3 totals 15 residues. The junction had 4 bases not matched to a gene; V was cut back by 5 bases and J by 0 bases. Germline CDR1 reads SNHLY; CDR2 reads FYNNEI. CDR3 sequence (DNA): TGTGCCAGCAGTCGGACAGGGGCGGTGAACACTGAAGCTTTCTTT. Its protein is CASSRTGAVNTEAFF.

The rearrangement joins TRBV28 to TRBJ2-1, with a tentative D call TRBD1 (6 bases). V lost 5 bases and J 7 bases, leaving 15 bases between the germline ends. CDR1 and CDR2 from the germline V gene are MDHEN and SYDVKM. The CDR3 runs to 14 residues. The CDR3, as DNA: TGTGCCAGCAGTCTACTAAAGAGGGGGAATGAGCAGTTCTTC. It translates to CASSLLKRGNEQFF.

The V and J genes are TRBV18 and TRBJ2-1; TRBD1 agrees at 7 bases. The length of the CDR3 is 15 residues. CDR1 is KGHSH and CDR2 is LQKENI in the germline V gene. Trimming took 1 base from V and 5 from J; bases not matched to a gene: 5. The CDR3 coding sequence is TGTGCCAGCTCACCACTGGGACAGAGAGACAATGAGCAGTTCTTC. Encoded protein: CASSPLGQRDNEQFF.

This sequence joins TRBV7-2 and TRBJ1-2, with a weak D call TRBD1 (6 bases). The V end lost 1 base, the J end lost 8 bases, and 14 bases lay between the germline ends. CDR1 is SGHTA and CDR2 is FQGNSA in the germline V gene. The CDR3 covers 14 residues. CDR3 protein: CASSLGQEAYGYTF. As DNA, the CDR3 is TGTGCCAGCAGCTTAGGACAGGAAGCGTACGGCTACACCTTC.